Listed below are T cell receptor beta chains from one sample, sequenced in a study of sequential checkpoint blockade in melanoma. Here immunoSEQ multiplex PCR was the method, and the copy in TCRdb shows in-frame clones only, minus some. The sample has several thousand clones; about 20% are singletons. The sequencing here drew on tumor tissue (inferred from file names), taken from a patient given nivolumab and ipilimumab in sequence. The receptors shown here come from a human donor with melanoma. Both conserved end residues are part of each CDR3. The D gene is left open where the match is weak. Expanded clones get a size class; other rows say once, few or many, or leave the size out.

abundance	v_gene	j_gene	d_gene	CDR3nt	CDR3aa
medium-sized	TRBV11-3	TRBJ2-2	TRBD2	TGTGCCAGCAGCCAAAGGGCGGGGGGAACCACCGGGGAGCTGTTTTTT	CASSQRAGGTTGELFF
NA	TRBV30	TRBJ1-2	NA	TGTGCCTGGAGTCAGGGTTCTAACTATGGCTACACCTTC	CAWSQGSNYGYTF
few	TRBV30	TRBJ1-2	NA	TGTGCCTGGAGTGTACTTGGAGGGCCCTATGGCTACACCTTC	CAWSVLGGPYGYTF
NA	TRBV30	TRBJ1-5	NA	TGTGCCTGGAGTGAGGGTGGGGCGGGGCAGCCCCAGCATTTT	CAWSEGGAGQPQHF
NA	TRBV19	TRBJ2-5	NA	TGTGCCAGTAGTACTCAAGAGACCCAGTACTTC	CASSTQETQYF
few	TRBV19	TRBJ2-7	NA	TGTGCCAGTAGCACATACGCGGGGGCCAAGACCTACGAGCAGTACTTC	CASSTYAGAKTYEQYF
few	TRBV6-8	TRBJ1-1	NA	TGTGCCAGCAGTTACTCTGATAACACTGAAGCTTTCTTT	CASSYSDNTEAFF
many	TRBV11-3	TRBJ2-5	TRBD2	TGTGCCAGCAGCCCTAGGCTAGCGGGGCAAGAGACCCAGTACTTC	CASSPRLAGQETQYF
NA	TRBV12-5	TRBJ2-5	TRBD1	TGTGCTAGTGGTTTTGGGACAGGGGGATGGGAGACCCAGTACTTC	CASGFGTGGWETQYF
few	TRBV5-1	TRBJ2-3	TRBD2	TGCGCCAGCAGCGCGGGGACTAGCGGGGGGGCATGGGATACGCAGTATTTT	CASSAGTSGGAWDTQYF
medium-sized	TRBV11-3	TRBJ2-3	NA	TGTGCCAGCAGCTTGTGGGGGGCTGAAGGAGATACGCAGTATTTT	CASSLWGAEGDTQYF
few	TRBV6-8	TRBJ1-6	NA	TGTGTCAGCCGAATTGGGCGGGATAATTCACCCCTCCACTTT	CVSRIGRDNSPLHF
medium-sized	TRBV11-3	TRBJ1-6	NA	TGTGCCAGCAGCTCCCTGGGGCACCTTAATTCACCCCTCCACTTT	CASSSLGHLNSPLHF
NA	TRBV11-3	TRBJ1-3	NA	TGTGCCAGCAGCTTGGGGGGGGACCCCTCTGGAAACACCATATATTTT	CASSLGGDPSGNTIYF
NA	TRBV14	TRBJ2-1	NA	TGTGCCAGCAGCCAAGGTTTACGGGGGCGGAATGAGCAGTTCTTC	CASSQGLRGRNEQFF
few	TRBV9	TRBJ2-3	TRBD2	TGTGCCAGCAGCGTAGGGCTAGCGGGGCTTCATTCTAGCACAGATACGCAGTATTTT	CASSVGLAGLHSSTDTQYF
NA	TRBV30	TRBJ1-1	NA	TGTGCCTGGATAAGTCTGGGCTACACTGAAGCTTTCTTT	CAWISLGYTEAFF
medium-sized	TRBV11-3	TRBJ2-1	TRBD2	TGTGCCAGCAGCTTAACTAGCGGCAGGGTTTACAATGAGCAGTTCTTC	CASSLTSGRVYNEQFF
few	TRBV11-3	TRBJ2-3	NA	TGTGCCAGCAGCTTAGACAGGGGTCCAGATACGCAGTATTTT	CASSLDRGPDTQYF
once	TRBV23-1	TRBJ2-7	NA	TGCGCCAGCAGTCAATCTAAGCGGGACAAAACTTACGAGCAGTACTTC	CASSQSKRDKTYEQYF
medium-sized	TRBV11-3	TRBJ1-1	TRBD1	TGTGCCAGCAGCTTAGGGGACAGGGCCACTGAAGCTTTCTTT	CASSLGDRATEAFF
medium-sized	TRBV11-3	TRBJ2-3	NA	TGTGCCAGCAGCTTAGTATCCGGGGGCAACACAGATACGCAGTATTTT	CASSLVSGGNTDTQYF
NA	TRBV6-8	TRBJ1-4	NA	TGTGCCAGCAGTTACTCATCCGGGGGACTCGGTGAAAAACTGTTTTTT	CASSYSSGGLGEKLFF
NA	TRBV19	TRBJ1-3	NA	TGTGCCAGTAGTGGACGGCTCTCTGGAAACACCATATATTTT	CASSGRLSGNTIYF